A single T cell receptor (beta chain) is shown here with its context. Its antigen is not identified. The ends were cut back, 2 bases at V and 6 bases at J, with 11 bases in the middle. Germline V gives CDR1 MNHEY, CDR2 SVGAGI. The CDR3 is made up of 13 amino acids. The sample originates from a study of shared clonotypes between healthy human individuals. Study-wide background: Those who served as donors were a couple of women and a few men between the ages of 18 and 49.

Broader study findings: Estimated clonotype richness was generally higher in naive than memory subsets.

At a deep level, the assay was run. Clones were sequenced by immunoSEQ multiplex PCR, and TCRdb holds only the in-frame ones, with some missing. Of around 300,000 clones listed, about nine tenths were seen once; the top ten hold 15% to 20%. The source material was memory CD8+ T cells sorted from blood. Regarding subset: CD45RO+ cells pooled with CCR7-negative TemRA cells. This sequence originates from a man aged 18 to 30 in good health. The V gene is TRBV6-5, the J gene TRBJ2-7; no reliable D call. CDR3 region: CASSYTEMSEQYF. The CDR3 DNA reads as TGTGCCAGCAGTTACACAGAGATGAGCGAGCAGTACTTC.